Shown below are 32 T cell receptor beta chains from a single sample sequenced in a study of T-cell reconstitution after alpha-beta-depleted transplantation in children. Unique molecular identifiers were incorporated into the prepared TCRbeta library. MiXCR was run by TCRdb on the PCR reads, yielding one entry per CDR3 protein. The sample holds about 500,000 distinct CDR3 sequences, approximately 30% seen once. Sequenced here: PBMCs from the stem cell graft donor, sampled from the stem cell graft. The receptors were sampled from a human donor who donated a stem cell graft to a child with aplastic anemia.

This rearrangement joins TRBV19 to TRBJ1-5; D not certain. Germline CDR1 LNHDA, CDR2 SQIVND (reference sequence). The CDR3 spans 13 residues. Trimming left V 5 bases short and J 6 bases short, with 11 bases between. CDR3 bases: TGTGCCAGTAGTTTGAGGGTGTCTCAGCCCCAGCATTTT. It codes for CASSLRVSQPQHF.

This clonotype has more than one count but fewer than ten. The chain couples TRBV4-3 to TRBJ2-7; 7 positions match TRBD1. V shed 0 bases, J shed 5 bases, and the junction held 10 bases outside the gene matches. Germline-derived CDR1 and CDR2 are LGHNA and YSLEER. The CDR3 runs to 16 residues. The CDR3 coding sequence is TGCGCCAGCAGCCAAGATCGGTACAGGGGCCTCCACGAGCAGTACTTC. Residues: CASSQDRYRGLHEQYF.

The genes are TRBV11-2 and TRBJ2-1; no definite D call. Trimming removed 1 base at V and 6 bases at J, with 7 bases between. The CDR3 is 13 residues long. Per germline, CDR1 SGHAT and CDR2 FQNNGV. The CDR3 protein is CASSLALLNEQFF. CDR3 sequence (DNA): TGTGCCAGCAGCTTAGCACTCCTCAATGAGCAGTTCTTC.

CDR3 sequence (DNA): TGTGCCAGCAGCCCAAGACTCCACGACTCCTACAATGAGCAGTTCTTC. Protein product: CASSPRLHDSYNEQFF. V usage is TRBV7-9 and J usage is TRBJ2-1, with unresolved D. The CDR3 contains 16 residues. The germline V and J ends were trimmed by 5 bases and 0 bases, with 14 bases remaining between them. Per germline, CDR1 SEHNR and CDR2 FQNEAQ (reference sequence).

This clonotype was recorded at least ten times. The CDR3: CSVEPQDRETQYF. The CDR3 DNA follows: TGCAGCGTTGAACCCCAGGACAGGGAGACCCAGTACTTC. This chain links TRBV29-1 with TRBJ2-5; 7 bases match TRBD1. From germline, CDR1 is SQVTM and CDR2 ANQGSEA. V was pared by 2 bases and J by 5 bases, with 5 bases of the junction left unmatched. This CDR3 comprises 13 residues.

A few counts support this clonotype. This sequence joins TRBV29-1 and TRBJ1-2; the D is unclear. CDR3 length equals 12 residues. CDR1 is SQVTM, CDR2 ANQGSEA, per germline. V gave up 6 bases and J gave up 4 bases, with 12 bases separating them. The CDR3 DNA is TGCAGCGTCTCTGGGCGCAGCTATGGCTACACCTTC. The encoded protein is CSVSGRSYGYTF.

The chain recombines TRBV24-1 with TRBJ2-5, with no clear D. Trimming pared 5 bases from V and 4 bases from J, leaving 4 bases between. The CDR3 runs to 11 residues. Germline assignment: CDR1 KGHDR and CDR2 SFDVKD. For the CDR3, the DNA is TGTGCCACCAGTGCGCGAGAGACCCAGTACTTC. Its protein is CATSARETQYF.

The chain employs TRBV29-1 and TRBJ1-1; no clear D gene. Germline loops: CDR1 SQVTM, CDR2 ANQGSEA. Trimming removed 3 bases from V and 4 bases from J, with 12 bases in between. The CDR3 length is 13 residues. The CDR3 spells CSVDSQVATEAFF. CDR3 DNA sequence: TGCAGCGTTGATAGCCAGGTCGCCACTGAAGCTTTCTTT.

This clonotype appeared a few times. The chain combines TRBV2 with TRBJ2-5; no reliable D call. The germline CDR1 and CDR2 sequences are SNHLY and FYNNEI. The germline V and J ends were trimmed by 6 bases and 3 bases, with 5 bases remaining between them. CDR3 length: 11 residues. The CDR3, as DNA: TGTGCCAGCAGACGCGAAGAGACCCAGTACTTC. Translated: CASRREETQYF.

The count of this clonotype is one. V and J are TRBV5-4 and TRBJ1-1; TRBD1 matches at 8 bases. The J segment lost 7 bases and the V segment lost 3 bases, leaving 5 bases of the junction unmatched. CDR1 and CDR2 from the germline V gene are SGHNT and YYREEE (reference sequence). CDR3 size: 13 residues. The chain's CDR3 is CASSWEGQGEAFF. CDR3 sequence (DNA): TGTGCCAGCAGCTGGGAAGGACAGGGTGAAGCTTTCTTT.

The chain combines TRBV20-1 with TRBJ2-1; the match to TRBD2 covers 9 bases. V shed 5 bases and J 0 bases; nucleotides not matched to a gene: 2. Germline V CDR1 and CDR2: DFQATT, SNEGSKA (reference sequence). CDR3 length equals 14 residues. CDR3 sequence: CSAPREGSYNEQFF. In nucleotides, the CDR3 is TGCAGTGCTCCGCGGGAGGGCTCCTACAATGAGCAGTTCTTC.

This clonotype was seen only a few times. In nucleotides, the CDR3 is TGTGCCAGCAGTTACTCGAACCAAGGGTTTATTCCTGGAAACACCATATATTTT. Translated: CASSYSNQGFIPGNTIYF. This chain uses TRBV6-5 with TRBJ1-3; D gene unclear. Germline lookup yields CDR1 MNHEY and CDR2 SVGAGI. The germline V and J ends were trimmed by 0 bases and 2 bases, with 17 bases remaining between them. This CDR3 is 18 amino acids long.

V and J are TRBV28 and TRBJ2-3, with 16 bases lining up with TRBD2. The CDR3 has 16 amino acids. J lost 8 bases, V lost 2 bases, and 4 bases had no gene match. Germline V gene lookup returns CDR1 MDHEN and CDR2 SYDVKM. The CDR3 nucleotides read TGTGCCAGCAGTTTAGGGACTAGCGGGAGGGCCGGTACGCAGTATTTT. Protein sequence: CASSLGTSGRAGTQYF.

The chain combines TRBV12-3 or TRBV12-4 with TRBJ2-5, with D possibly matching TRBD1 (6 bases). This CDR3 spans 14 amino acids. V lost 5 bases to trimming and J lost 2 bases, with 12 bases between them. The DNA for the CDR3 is TGTGCCAGCAGTGCGCTTGGGACACAAGAGACCCAGTACTTC. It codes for CASSALGTQETQYF.

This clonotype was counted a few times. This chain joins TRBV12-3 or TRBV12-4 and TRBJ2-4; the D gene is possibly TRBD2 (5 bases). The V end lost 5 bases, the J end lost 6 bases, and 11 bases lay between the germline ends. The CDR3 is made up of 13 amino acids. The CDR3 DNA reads TGTGCCAGCAGTGGGAGCAGTATAAACATTCAGTACTTC. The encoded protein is CASSGSSINIQYF.

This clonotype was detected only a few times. The CDR3, as DNA: TGCGCCAGCAGCTTATCCCAGGGGCTCTACGGGGCTGAGCAGTTCTTC. Its protein is CASSLSQGLYGAEQFF. This sequence joins TRBV5-1 and TRBJ2-1; D possibly corresponds to TRBD1 (6 bases). Trimming took off 2 bases at V and 9 bases at J, with 21 bases between the two ends. CDR1 SGHRS and CDR2 YFSETQ come from the germline V gene. This CDR3 spans 16 amino acids.

For the CDR3, the DNA is TGTGCCTGGAGTGTACGGGGTGGGGAGTACAATGAGCAGTTCTTC. This gives the protein CAWSVRGGEYNEQFF. J is TRBJ2-1 and V is TRBV30, with D possibly TRBD2 on 5 matching bases. This CDR3 region has 15 residues. Trimming stripped 0 bases from V and 4 bases from J, with 13 bases between. Germline values: CDR1 GTSNPN, CDR2 SVGIG (reference sequence).

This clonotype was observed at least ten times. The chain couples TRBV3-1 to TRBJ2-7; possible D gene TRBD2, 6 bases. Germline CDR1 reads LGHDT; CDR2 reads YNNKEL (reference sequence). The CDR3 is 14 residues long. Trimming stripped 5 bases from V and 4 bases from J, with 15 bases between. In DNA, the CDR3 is TGTGCCAGCAGCTCCGGGGGAAGGGGATACGAGCAGTACTTC. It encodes CASSSGGRGYEQYF.

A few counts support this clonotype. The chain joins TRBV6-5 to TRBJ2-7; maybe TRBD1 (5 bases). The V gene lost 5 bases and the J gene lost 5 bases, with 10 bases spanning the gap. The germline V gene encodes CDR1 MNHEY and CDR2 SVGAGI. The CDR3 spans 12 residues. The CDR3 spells CASSLNRNEQYF. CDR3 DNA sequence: TGTGCCAGCAGTCTTAACAGGAACGAGCAGTACTTC.

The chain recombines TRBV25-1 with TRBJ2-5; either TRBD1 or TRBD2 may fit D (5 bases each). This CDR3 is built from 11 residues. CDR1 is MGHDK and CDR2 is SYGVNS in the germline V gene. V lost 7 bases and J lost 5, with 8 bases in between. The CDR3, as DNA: TGTGCCAGCATGTGGGACGAGACCCAGTACTTC. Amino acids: CASMWDETQYF.

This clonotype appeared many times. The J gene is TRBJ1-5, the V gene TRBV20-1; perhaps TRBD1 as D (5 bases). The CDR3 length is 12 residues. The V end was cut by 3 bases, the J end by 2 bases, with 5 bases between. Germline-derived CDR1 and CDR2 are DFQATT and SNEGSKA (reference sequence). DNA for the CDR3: TGCAGTGCTAGGGGGGGCAATCAGCCCCAGCATTTT. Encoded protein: CSARGGNQPQHF.

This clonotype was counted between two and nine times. CDR3: CASSFHVRADTQYF. The CDR3 bases are TGTGCCAGCAGCTTTCATGTCAGGGCGGATACGCAGTATTTT. The chain joins TRBV7-8 to TRBJ2-3, with a possible D match to TRBD1 (5 bases). V shed 3 bases and J shed 6 bases, with 13 bases lying between them. From germline, CDR1 is SGHVS and CDR2 FQNEAQ. This CDR3 spans 14 amino acids.

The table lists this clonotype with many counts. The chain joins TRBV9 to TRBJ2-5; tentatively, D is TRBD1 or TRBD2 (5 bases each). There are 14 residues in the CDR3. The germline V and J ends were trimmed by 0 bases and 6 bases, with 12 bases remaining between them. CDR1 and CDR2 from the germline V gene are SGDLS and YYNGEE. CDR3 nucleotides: TGTGCCAGCAGCGTAGGAGGGACCCTACAGACCCAGTACTTC. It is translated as CASSVGGTLQTQYF.

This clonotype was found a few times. The CDR3 sequence: CASSSSGSDEQFF. The CDR3 DNA is TGTGCCAGCAGCTCCAGCGGGAGCGATGAGCAGTTCTTC. This chain joins TRBV7-9 and TRBJ2-1; 8 nucleotides match TRBD2. V shed 4 bases, J shed 8 bases, and the junction held 4 bases outside the gene matches. The CDR3 loop spans 13 amino acids. CDR1 is SEHNR and CDR2 is FQNEAQ in the germline V gene (reference sequence).

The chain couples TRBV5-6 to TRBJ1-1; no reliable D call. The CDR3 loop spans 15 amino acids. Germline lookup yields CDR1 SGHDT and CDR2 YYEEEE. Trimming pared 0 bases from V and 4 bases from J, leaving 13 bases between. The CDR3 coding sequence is TGTGCCAGCAGCTTGGTACCGTTTTCTCGCACTGAAGCTTTCTTT. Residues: CASSLVPFSRTEAFF.

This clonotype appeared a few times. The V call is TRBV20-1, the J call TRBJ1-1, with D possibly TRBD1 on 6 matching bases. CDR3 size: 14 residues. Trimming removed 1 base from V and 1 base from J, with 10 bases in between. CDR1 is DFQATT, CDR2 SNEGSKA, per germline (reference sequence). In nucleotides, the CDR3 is TGCAGTGCTAGAGCCGGACAGAAGAACACTGAAGCTTTCTTT. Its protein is CSARAGQKNTEAFF.

The CDR3 nucleotides are TGCGCCAGCAGCGCAGCGGGAGGCCCCTACAATGAGCAGTTCTTC. Translated, it gives CASSAAGGPYNEQFF. The rearrangement uses TRBV5-1 and TRBJ2-1; 9 bases fit TRBD2. The CDR3 has 15 residues. V shed 4 bases, J shed 2 bases, and the junction held 4 bases outside the gene matches. Per germline, CDR1 SGHRS and CDR2 YFSETQ.

The CDR3 DNA follows: TGTGCCAGCAGTTACTCTGGCGGGACTAGCACAGATACGCAGTATTTT. As protein: CASSYSGGTSTDTQYF. The V gene is TRBV6-5, the J gene TRBJ2-3; a possible D gene is TRBD2 (6 bases). Germline V gives CDR1 MNHEY, CDR2 SVGAGI. This CDR3 comprises 16 residues. The V end was cut by 0 bases, the J end by 0 bases, with 10 bases between.

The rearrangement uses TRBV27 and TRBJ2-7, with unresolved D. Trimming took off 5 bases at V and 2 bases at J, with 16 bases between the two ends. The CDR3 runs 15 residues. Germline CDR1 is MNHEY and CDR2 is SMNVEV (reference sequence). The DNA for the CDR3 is TGTGCCAGCAGTCCTACCACGATCGCCGCCTACGAGCAGTACTTC. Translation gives CASSPTTIAAYEQYF.

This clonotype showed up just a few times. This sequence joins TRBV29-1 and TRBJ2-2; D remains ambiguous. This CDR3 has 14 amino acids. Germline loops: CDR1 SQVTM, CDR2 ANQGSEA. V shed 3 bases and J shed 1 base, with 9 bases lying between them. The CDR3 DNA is TGCAGCGTTGATTCTGACTTGAACACCGGGGAGCTGTTTTTT. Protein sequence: CSVDSDLNTGELFF.

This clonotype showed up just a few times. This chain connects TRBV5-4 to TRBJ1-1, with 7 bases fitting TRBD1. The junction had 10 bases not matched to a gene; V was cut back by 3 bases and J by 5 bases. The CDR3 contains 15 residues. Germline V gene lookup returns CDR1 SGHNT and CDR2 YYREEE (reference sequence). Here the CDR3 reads CASSSTRGLVTEAFF. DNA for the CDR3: TGTGCCAGCAGCTCTACAAGGGGGCTGGTTACTGAAGCTTTCTTT.

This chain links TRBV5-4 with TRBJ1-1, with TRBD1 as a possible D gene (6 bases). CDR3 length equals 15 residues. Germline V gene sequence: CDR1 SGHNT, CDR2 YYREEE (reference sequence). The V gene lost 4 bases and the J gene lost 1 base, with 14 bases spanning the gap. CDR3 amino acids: CASSPSGTPNTEAFF. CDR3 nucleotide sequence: TGTGCCAGCAGCCCCTCCGGGACACCGAACACTGAAGCTTTCTTT.